The present entry profiles one T cell receptor beta chain with its context. The antigen is unknown. Per germline, CDR1 MNHNS and CDR2 SASEGT. Trimming removed 2 bases from V and 4 bases from J, with 8 bases in between. CDR3 length: 13 residues. These data are taken from a study of vaccination and CD4 T cells after COVID-19. Cultured CD4+ T cell DNA was sequenced using the Oncomine TCR Beta short-read assay. TCRdb analysed the PCR reads with MiXCR anew, one entry per CDR3 protein. The sample shows approximately 7,700 distinct CDR3 sequences, roughly 53% of them seen only once. Treatment defined: 10-day PBMC culture with coronavirus spike peptide pools or control peptides (ViraFEST assay). CD4+ T-cell collection from the unexposed donor predated the COVID-19 pandemic (2011-2018).

This sequence joins TRBV6-1 and TRBJ1-2; D perhaps matches TRBD1 (5 bases). The source is a human donor in good health. Sequenced material: CD4+ T cells from blood, cultured in vitro. The CDR3 region is CASSEKGAYGYTF. The CDR3 DNA reads TGTGCCAGCAGTGAAAAAGGGGCCTATGGCTACACCTTC.